One sample yielded the 10 T cell receptor beta chains listed below, sequenced in a study of cytomegalovirus exposure and HLA in healthy donors. With 60 Vbeta and 13 Jbeta primers, the PCR was carried out. Clones were read by immunoSEQ multiplex PCR, and TCRdb kept only the in-frame ones, dropping some. The profile shows 150,000 to 200,000 clones, roughly 70% of them singletons. The source material was PBMCs. The receptors originated from a woman in her 50s in good health and CMV-seropositive.

This chain connects TRBV18 to TRBJ1-2; maybe TRBD1 (6 bases). The germline V gene encodes CDR1 KGHSH and CDR2 LQKENI. Between the trimmed V and J ends, which lost 6 bases and 6 bases, there was a span of 14 bases. The CDR3 sequence is 13 residues long. CDR3 sequence: CASSGPNRDGYTF. The CDR3 DNA follows: TGTGCCAGCTCCGGGCCCAACAGGGATGGCTACACCTTC.

The chain couples TRBV5-1 to TRBJ1-4, with 9 bases that match TRBD1. CDR1 SGHRS and CDR2 YFSETQ come from the germline V gene. J was trimmed by 5 bases and V by 4 bases; bases with no gene match: 6. This CDR3 contains 15 residues. For the CDR3, the DNA is TGCGCCAGCAGCACCACAGGGGGCGCGAATGAAAAACTGTTTTTT. This gives the protein CASSTTGGANEKLFF.

The rearrangement uses TRBV5-1 and TRBJ2-7, with 9 bases matching TRBD1. V dropped 1 base and J dropped 0; count of bases not matched to a gene: 5. The CDR3 length is 16 residues. The germline V gene encodes CDR1 SGHRS and CDR2 YFSETQ. The CDR3 DNA is TGCGCCAGCAGCTTGCCTGGGACAGGGAGCTCCTACGAGCAGTACTTC. Protein product: CASSLPGTGSSYEQYF.

This sequence joins TRBV25-1 and TRBJ1-3, with no clear D. V dropped 5 bases and J dropped 4 bases, with 6 bases sitting between them. CDR1 MGHDK and CDR2 SYGVNS come from the germline V gene. The CDR3 contains 12 residues. In nucleotides, the CDR3 is TGTGCCAGCAGTCGTACAGGAAACACCATATATTTT. Its translation is CASSRTGNTIYF.

The rearrangement uses TRBV19 and TRBJ1-2; 8 nucleotides align to TRBD1. Per the germline V gene, CDR1 is LNHDA and CDR2 is SQIVND (reference sequence). V lost 1 base and J lost 0; bases outside the gene matches: 4. The CDR3 contains 16 residues. CDR3 region: CASSIAAGQANYGYTF. For the CDR3, the DNA is TGTGCCAGTAGTATAGCCGCGGGACAGGCTAACTATGGCTACACCTTC.

The chain combines TRBV6-1 with TRBJ2-7, with D possibly TRBD2 on 6 matching bases. V shed 8 bases and J shed 3 bases, with 14 bases lying between them. Germline assignment: CDR1 MNHNS and CDR2 SASEGT. The CDR3 contains 13 residues. The CDR3 sequence: CASRQDGGYEQYF. In DNA form, the CDR3 reads TGTGCCAGCCGTCAGGACGGGGGCTACGAGCAGTACTTC.

The chain is built from TRBV9 and TRBJ1-2; D gene uncertain. The V gene's germline CDR1 is SGDLS and CDR2 YYNGEE. V was cut by 4 bases and J by 8 bases, with 12 bases left in between. CDR3 length: 12 amino acids. CDR3 residues: CASSRRVGGYTF. Written as DNA, the CDR3 is TGTGCCAGCAGCAGGAGGGTCGGCGGCTACACCTTC.

The chain employs TRBV2 and TRBJ2-1; 12 bases fit TRBD2. Per germline, CDR1 SNHLY and CDR2 FYNNEI. The CDR3 length is 18 residues. The trim removed 1 base at V and 9 bases at J, leaving 13 bases unmatched. The CDR3 spells CASSEESNLAGGLVEQFF. Here the CDR3 DNA reads TGTGCCAGCAGTGAAGAAAGCAATCTAGCGGGGGGGTTGGTTGAGCAGTTCTTC.

The gene calls are TRBV5-4 and TRBJ2-7; possibly TRBD1 for D (5 bases). The CDR3 consists of 15 residues. CDR1 is SGHNT, CDR2 YYREEE, per germline (reference sequence). Trimming removed 0 bases from V and 0 bases from J, with 10 bases in between. Here the CDR3 reads CASSLGQGSSYEQYF. The CDR3 DNA is TGTGCCAGCAGCTTGGGGCAGGGTTCCTCCTACGAGCAGTACTTC.

J is TRBJ2-5 and V is TRBV5-1; the D gene is possibly TRBD2 (5 bases). The length of the CDR3 is 15 residues. Trimming cost V 4 bases and J 1 base, with 14 bases left between them. Germline CDR1 reads SGHRS; CDR2 reads YFSETQ. This CDR3 is CASSPGGSGQETQYF. In nucleotides, the CDR3 is TGCGCCAGCAGCCCGGGCGGCAGCGGCCAAGAGACCCAGTACTTC.